This passage covers 14 T cell receptor beta chains from one sample sequenced in a study of blood T cell repertoires in COVID-19 (dated by TCRdb to about 2020). Library construction relied on the immunoSEQ multiplex PCR assay. TCRdb's version of the immuneACCESS table is confined to in-frame rearrangements and falls short of the full clone set. An unresolved V gene accounts for under half of the shortfall where checked; the remainder is of unknown origin. The sample table lists 140,000 to 150,000 clones, 84% of them with a count of one. 10% of the sample goes to the ten largest clones. Sequenced: peripheral blood. Source of these receptors: a man aged 60-69 years with active or convalescent COVID-19.

J is TRBJ1-5 and V is TRBV28, with TRBD1 identical over 7 bases. CDR1 is MDHEN, CDR2 SYDVKM, per germline. The CDR3 totals 17 residues. J gave up 0 bases and V 5 bases, and 10 bases lay outside the gene matches. The CDR3 loop reads CASSPFPGQRSNQPQHF. The CDR3 DNA reads TGTGCCAGCAGTCCATTCCCGGGACAGCGTAGCAATCAGCCCCAGCATTTT.

The rearrangement uses TRBV6-6 and TRBJ1-4; TRBD1 matches at 8 bases. Germline CDR1 is MNHNY and CDR2 is SVGAGI (reference sequence). With 6 bases clipped from V and 8 bases from J, the junction kept 14 bases outside the gene matches. The CDR3 covers 16 residues. CDR3 coding DNA: TGTGCCAGCAGCCCCCCTCGCGGACAGGGTTTCGAAAAACTGTTTTTT. As protein: CASSPPRGQGFEKLFF.

This sequence joins TRBV7-9 and TRBJ1-2, with D possibly matching TRBD1 (6 bases). The CDR3 has 14 amino acids. V lost 6 bases, J lost 3 bases, and 14 bases lay in between. Germline V gene sequence: CDR1 SEHNR, CDR2 FQNEAQ (reference sequence). CDR3 in DNA: TGTGCCAGCAGACAAGCACAGGGTGACTATGGCTACACCTTC. This translates into CASRQAQGDYGYTF.

The chain joins TRBV27 to TRBJ1-1, with TRBD1 identical over 7 bases. Per the germline V gene, CDR1 is MNHEY and CDR2 is SMNVEV (reference sequence). Trimming took 5 bases from V and 6 from J; bases not matched to a gene: 6. The CDR3 runs to 13 residues. This chain's CDR3 is CASSRTGTAEAFF. The DNA of the CDR3 is TGTGCCAGCAGTCGAACAGGGACAGCTGAAGCTTTCTTT.

The V gene is TRBV6-1, the J gene TRBJ1-3; weak D call: TRBD1 (5 bases). CDR1 is MNHNS and CDR2 is SASEGT in the germline V gene. The ends were cut back, 1 base at V and 0 bases at J, with 7 bases in the middle. The CDR3 loop spans 15 amino acids. CDR3 sequence: CASSEVGHSGNTIYF. Here the CDR3 DNA reads TGTGCCAGCAGTGAAGTCGGACACTCTGGAAACACCATATATTTT.

The chain employs TRBV4-3 and TRBJ1-3; D may be TRBD1 (5 bases). This CDR3 contains 19 residues. Germline-derived CDR1 and CDR2 are LGHNA and YSLEER. The V end was cut by 0 bases, the J end by 2 bases, with 20 bases between. The CDR3 coding sequence is TGCGCCAGCAGCCAAGATAAATCCCCAAACAGGTTGGCTGGAAACACCATATATTTT. Encoded protein: CASSQDKSPNRLAGNTIYF.

The gene calls are TRBV27 and TRBJ2-7; D is uncertain. This CDR3 has 13 residues. The germline V gene encodes CDR1 MNHEY and CDR2 SMNVEV (reference sequence). V lost 5 bases, J lost 3 bases, and 11 bases lay in between. This chain's CDR3 is CASSPRSSYEQYV. CDR3 in DNA: TGTGCCAGCAGTCCTAGGAGTAGCTACGAGCAGTACGTC.

The chain is built from TRBV11-3 and TRBJ2-3; TRBD2 agrees at 11 bases. Germline trimming cut 1 base from V and 10 bases from J; bases unmatched to any gene: 13. There are 17 residues in the CDR3. CDR1 and CDR2 from the germline V gene are SGHNT and YENEEA. This CDR3 reads CASSLALAGDGRYPQYF. The CDR3, as DNA: TGTGCCAGCAGCTTAGCACTAGCGGGAGATGGCAGGTATCCGCAGTATTTT. Full variable domain (rest looked up from reference TRBV11-3 and TRBJ2-3): EAGVVQSPRYKIIEKKQPVAFWCNPISGHNTLYWYLQNLGQGPELLIRYENEEAVDDSQLPKDRFSAERLKGVDSTLKIQPAELGDSAVYLCASSLALAGDGRYPQYFGPGTRLTVL.

The rearrangement links TRBV4-1 to TRBJ2-3; 7 bases align to TRBD1. Per germline, CDR1 MGHRA and CDR2 YSYEKL. This CDR3 is 15 amino acids long. After removal of 8 bases from V and 2 bases from J, the junction contained 10 bases not matched to a gene. Here the CDR3 reads CASQEGQTNTDTQYF. The DNA for the CDR3 is TGCGCCAGCCAAGAGGGACAGACAAACACAGATACGCAGTATTTT.

V gene TRBV19 combines with J gene TRBJ2-1; TRBD2 agrees at 11 bases. This CDR3 region has 17 residues. J gave up 8 bases and V 4 bases, and 13 bases lay outside the gene matches. Germline V lookup: CDR1 LNHDA, CDR2 SQIVND (reference sequence). The CDR3 sequence: CASSSLLAGGWGYEQFF. CDR3 nucleotides: TGTGCCAGTAGTAGCCTCCTAGCGGGAGGTTGGGGTTATGAGCAGTTCTTC.

V is TRBV6-6 and J is TRBJ2-2, with TRBD1 identical over 8 bases. The junction had 7 bases not matched to a gene; V was cut back by 4 bases and J by 6 bases. Germline V lookup: CDR1 MNHNY, CDR2 SVGAGI (reference sequence). This CDR3 is 15 amino acids long. In nucleotides, the CDR3 is TGTGCCAGCAGTTCAAGGACAGGGCCGGCCGGGGAGCTGTTTTTT. Amino acid sequence: CASSSRTGPAGELFF.

The V gene is TRBV9, the J gene TRBJ2-3, with D possibly being TRBD2 (5 bases). Germline CDR1 and CDR2: SGDLS and YYNGEE. This CDR3 contains 14 residues. Between the trimmed V and J ends, which lost 4 bases and 2 bases, there was a span of 11 bases. This chain's CDR3 is CASSTRDPTDTQYF. CDR3 coding DNA: TGTGCCAGCAGCACACGGGATCCCACAGATACGCAGTATTTT.

V gene TRBV11-3 combines with J gene TRBJ2-5; 12 bases are shared with TRBD2. This CDR3 region has 16 residues. J gave up 5 bases and V 5 bases, and 9 bases lay outside the gene matches. CDR1 is SGHNT, CDR2 YENEEA, per germline. The DNA of the CDR3 is TGTGCCAGCAGCGGTTGGACTAGCGGGATATCGGAGACCCAGTACTTC. This translates into CASSGWTSGISETQYF. The full variable domain, completed using reference TRBV11-3 and TRBJ2-5, is EAGVVQSPRYKIIEKKQPVAFWCNPISGHNTLYWYLQNLGQGPELLIRYENEEAVDDSQLPKDRFSAERLKGVDSTLKIQPAELGDSAVYLCASSGWTSGISETQYFGPGTRLLVL.

V gene TRBV25-1 combines with J gene TRBJ2-7, with 7 bases aligning to TRBD2. J lost 6 bases, V lost 8 bases, and 10 bases had no gene match. Per the germline V gene, CDR1 is MGHDK and CDR2 is SYGVNS. The CDR3 spans 13 residues. The CDR3 region has the DNA TGTGCCAGCGTACCTTCGGGGGGTGGCGAGCAGTACTTC. Amino acids: CASVPSGGGEQYF.